This is a list of T cell receptor beta chains from one sample in a study of blood T cell repertoires in COVID-19. Here immunoSEQ multiplex PCR was the method, and the copy in TCRdb shows in-frame clones only, minus some. The sample lists around 260,000 clones; roughly 86% were seen once. Sequenced sample: peripheral blood. These receptors originate from a human donor in a cohort sampled during active COVID-19. Each CDR3 is given with its conserved first and last residue. Each record gives: D gene, V gene, J gene, CDR3 length, clone size, CDR3 protein, CDR3 DNA. D genes are given only for firm matches. Rows give clone size only sometimes, using once, few, many, or a class for an expanded clone.

>NA|TRBV13|TRBJ2-1|14|NA
CASSPSAGDNEQFF
TGTGCCAGCAGCCCCAGTGCCGGGGACAATGAGCAGTTCTTC
>NA|TRBV6-1|TRBJ2-7|15|NA
CASSDLQGSPYEQYF
TGTGCCAGCAGTGATTTGCAGGGAAGTCCCTACGAGCAGTACTTC
>TRBD1|TRBV2|TRBJ2-6|17|NA
CASSETGAFSGANVLTF
TGTGCCAGCAGTGAAACAGGGGCCTTTTCTGGGGCCAACGTCCTGACTTTC
>NA|TRBV7-2|TRBJ2-5|12|NA
CASSFGVRSQYF
TGTGCCAGCAGCTTCGGGGTGAGGTCCCAGTACTTC
>TRBD1|TRBV29-1|TRBJ2-7|15|NA
CSVVIPRDSPYEQYF
TGCAGCGTTGTCATCCCCCGGGACAGTCCTTACGAGCAGTACTTC
>NA|TRBV28|TRBJ1-2|14|NA
CASSLGAGSYGYTF
TGTGCCAGCAGTTTAGGGGCAGGCTCCTATGGCTACACCTTC
>TRBD1|TRBV6-5|TRBJ1-2|14|NA
CASSSLGGGDGYTF
TGTGCCAGCAGTTCCCTTGGAGGGGGCGATGGCTACACCTTC
>NA|TRBV27|TRBJ2-5|14|NA
CASSLQGTRETQYF
TGTGCCAGCAGTCTACAGGGCACGCGAGAGACCCAGTACTTC
>NA|TRBV3-1/TRBV3-2|TRBJ1-1|17|once
CASSQEVSRDGVPEAFF
TGTGCCAGCAGCCAAGAGGTTTCCAGGGATGGAGTGCCTGAAGCTTTCTTT
>NA|TRBV3-1/TRBV3-2|TRBJ1-1|14|once
CASSQEPGHLETFF
TGTGCCAGCAGCCAAGAACCGGGACATCTTGAAACTTTCTTT
>NA|TRBV9|TRBJ1-2|13|NA
CASSLMVDYGYTF
TGTGCCAGCAGCCTTATGGTAGACTATGGCTACACCTTC
>TRBD1|TRBV6-5|TRBJ1-3|13|NA
CASSSGQGYTIYF
TGTGCCAGCAGTTCGGGACAGGGCTACACCATATATTTT
>NA|TRBV5-3|TRBJ2-7|15|few
CARSLNSRSSGEQYF
TGTGCCAGAAGCTTGAACTCGAGGTCCTCCGGCGAGCAGTACTTC
>NA|TRBV5-1|TRBJ1-5|14|once
CASRPGASNQPQHF
TGCGCCAGCAGACCAGGGGCCAGCAATCAGCCCCAGCATTTT
>NA|TRBV5-1|TRBJ1-4|14|NA
CASSPEATNEKLFF
TGCGCCAGCAGCCCAGAAGCAACTAATGAAAAACTGTTTTTT
>TRBD1|TRBV9|TRBJ2-1|15|NA
CASSPRQGDGNEQFF
TGTGCCAGCAGCCCTCGACAGGGGGATGGCAATGAGCAGTTCTTC
>NA|TRBV7-2|TRBJ1-1|15|NA
CASSFTRRGNTEAFF
TGTGCCAGCAGCTTCACACGACGGGGGAACACTGAAGCTTTCTTT
>NA|TRBV7-2|TRBJ1-4|15|NA
CASALSGAPNEKLFF
TGTGCCAGCGCCCTAAGTGGGGCCCCTAATGAAAAACTGTTTTTT
>TRBD1|TRBV2|TRBJ2-7|13|NA
CASRTGGKYEQYF
TGTGCCAGCAGGACAGGGGGCAAGTACGAGCAGTACTTC
>NA|TRBV30|TRBJ1-4|16|NA
CAWSRGGRATNEKLFF
TGTGCCTGGAGTCGAGGGGGGAGGGCAACTAATGAAAAACTGTTTTTT
>NA|TRBV10-2|TRBJ1-2|12|NA
CASARGSYGYTF
TGCGCCAGCGCACGGGGTTCCTATGGCTACACCTTC
>TRBD1|TRBV19|TRBJ2-5|16|NA
CASSIEAGGPRETQYF
TGTGCCAGTAGTATAGAGGCAGGGGGCCCGCGGGAGACCCAGTACTTC
>TRBD1|TRBV19|TRBJ1-1|13|NA
CASRDRGHNEAFF
TGTGCCAGTAGGGACAGGGGGCATAATGAAGCTTTCTTT
>NA|TRBV4-1|TRBJ2-5|15|NA
CASSQGDIPGETQYF
TGCGCCAGCAGCCAAGGGGACATCCCAGGGGAGACCCAGTACTTC
>NA|TRBV9|TRBJ2-7|14|once
CASSVRDYSHEQYF
TGTGCCAGCAGCGTAAGAGATTATTCCCACGAGCAGTACTTC
>TRBD2|TRBV27|TRBJ2-7|15|NA
CASSDSSGGAYEQYF
TGTGCCAGCAGCGATTCTAGCGGGGGGGCCTACGAGCAGTACTTC
>TRBD2|TRBV4-1|TRBJ2-2|15|NA
CASSQGRGGSGELFF
TGCGCCAGCAGCCAAGGGCGCGGGGGGTCCGGGGAGCTGTTTTTT
>NA|TRBV20-1|TRBJ1-3|14|NA
CSASTGHFGNTIYF
TGCAGTGCTAGTACGGGACACTTCGGAAACACCATATATTTT
>NA|TRBV5-6|TRBJ2-7|11|NA
CASSWGDEQYF
TGTGCCAGCAGTTGGGGGGACGAGCAGTACTTC
>TRBD1|TRBV6-2/TRBV6-3|TRBJ1-2|13|NA
CASSLDRPDGYTF
TGTGCCAGCAGTCTGGACAGGCCCGATGGCTACACCTTC
>TRBD1|TRBV6-2/TRBV6-3|TRBJ1-1|16|NA
CASSKGQGAFSTEAFF
TGTGCCAGCAGCAAGGGACAGGGGGCGTTTTCCACTGAAGCTTTCTTT